These 10 T cell receptor beta chains came from one sample sequenced in a study of blood T cell repertoires in COVID-19 (dated by TCRdb to about 2020). Libraries were made using the immunoSEQ multiplex PCR assay. TCRdb mirrors the immuneACCESS table, restricted to in-frame sequences. Some clones are absent from its copies; in checked studies, under half trace to an unresolved V gene, and the reason for the others is unknown. For this sample there are some 170,000 clones; around 90% appear just once. Roughly 19% of the sample lies in the top ten. The sequencing sample was made of peripheral blood. The source of these receptors is a man between 60 and 75 years old with active or convalescent COVID-19.

J is TRBJ2-5 and V is TRBV9, with 8 bases lining up with TRBD2. The CDR3 loop spans 15 amino acids. Germline V gene data show CDR1 as SGDLS and CDR2 as YYNGEE. Germline trimming cut 1 base from V and 1 base from J; bases unmatched to any gene: 3. This CDR3 is CASSVRTSSQETQYF. CDR3 nucleotide sequence: TGTGCCAGCAGCGTAAGGACTAGCAGCCAAGAGACCCAGTACTTC.

As concerns this clone: Relative to the germline gene, one junction end is altered; a read error may explain this. V and J are TRBV7-9 and TRBJ1-1; tentatively, D is TRBD1 (5 bases). Germline V gene lookup returns CDR1 SEHNR and CDR2 FQNEAQ (reference sequence). The CDR3 has 14 amino acids. The CDR3 protein is CASTTGGVKTEAFF. The DNA for the CDR3 is TGTGCCAGCACCACCGGGGGGGTGAAGACTGAAGCTTTCTTT.

V usage is TRBV5-4 and J usage is TRBJ1-4; D unclear. V lost 4 bases and J lost 0, with 7 bases in between. Germline V gene sequence: CDR1 SGHNT, CDR2 YYREEE (reference sequence). This CDR3 comprises 14 residues. The CDR3 spells CASSATATNEKLFF. CDR3 DNA sequence: TGTGCCAGCAGCGCGACTGCAACTAATGAAAAACTGTTTTTT.

J is TRBJ1-1 and V is TRBV6-5; tentative D call: TRBD1 (6 bases). V lost 2 bases and J lost 1, with 11 bases in between. The CDR3 extends over 15 amino acids. The germline V gene encodes CDR1 MNHEY and CDR2 SVGAGI. CDR3 residues: CASSYGRGRNTEAFF. The CDR3 DNA sequence: TGTGCCAGCAGTTACGGCAGGGGCAGGAACACTGAAGCTTTCTTT.

This clone was observed a few times. The gene calls are TRBV12-5 and TRBJ1-1; weak D call: TRBD1 (5 bases). Per germline, CDR1 LGHNT and CDR2 FRNRAP. Trimming left V 2 bases short and J 0 bases short, with 10 bases between. This CDR3 is built from 15 residues. The CDR3 spells CASGLLRGVNTEAFF. DNA of the CDR3: TGTGCTAGTGGTTTGCTCCGGGGGGTGAACACTGAAGCTTTCTTT.

The chain joins TRBV27 to TRBJ1-6; D uncertain. V was pared by 5 bases and J by 5 bases, with 22 bases between. The CDR3 sequence is 18 residues long. Germline V gene lookup returns CDR1 MNHEY and CDR2 SMNVEV (reference sequence). CDR3 nucleotide sequence: TGTGCCAGCAGTATTCGGAGTTACTTACTAGCCAATAATTCACCCCTCCACTTT. Amino acids: CASSIRSYLLANNSPLHF.

The rearrangement joins TRBV10-3 to TRBJ2-1; 10 positions match TRBD1. V was pared by 9 bases and J by 6 bases, with 11 bases of the junction left unmatched. The CDR3 contains 15 residues. Germline-derived CDR1 and CDR2 are ENHRY and SYGVKD. The CDR3 protein is CAIKKPGQGRNEQFF. DNA for the CDR3: TGTGCCATAAAGAAGCCGGGACAGGGGCGCAATGAGCAGTTCTTC.

This chain links TRBV5-3 with TRBJ1-6, with D perhaps TRBD1 (6 bases). TRBV5-3 is placed among ORFs of uncertain function. Trimming cost V 6 bases and J 6 bases, with 13 bases left between them. This CDR3 is built from 14 residues. The CDR3 loop reads CARTTRDINSPLHF. CDR3 in DNA: TGTGCCAGAACGACCCGGGACATTAATTCACCCCTCCACTTT.

The chain combines TRBV3-1 (or the pseudogene TRBV3-2) with TRBJ2-3; 8 bases are shared with TRBD2. CDR3 length equals 15 residues. The V and J ends lost 2 bases and 4 bases, in that order; junction bases with no gene match: 5. Germline loops: CDR1 LGHDT, CDR2 YNNKEL (reference sequence). The CDR3 bases are TGTGCCAGCAGCCAAACCGGGGGGGCGTCAGATACGCAGTATTTT. Protein sequence: CASSQTGGASDTQYF.

V gene TRBV7-9 combines with J gene TRBJ1-3; no firm D call. Trimming took 5 bases from V and 0 from J, leaving 11 bases between them. The CDR3 extends over 15 amino acids. The germline gives CDR1 SEHNR, CDR2 FQNEAQ (reference sequence). The CDR3 here is CASSLLDFSGNTIYF. CDR3 nucleotides: TGTGCCAGCAGCCTATTGGACTTCTCTGGAAACACCATATATTTT.